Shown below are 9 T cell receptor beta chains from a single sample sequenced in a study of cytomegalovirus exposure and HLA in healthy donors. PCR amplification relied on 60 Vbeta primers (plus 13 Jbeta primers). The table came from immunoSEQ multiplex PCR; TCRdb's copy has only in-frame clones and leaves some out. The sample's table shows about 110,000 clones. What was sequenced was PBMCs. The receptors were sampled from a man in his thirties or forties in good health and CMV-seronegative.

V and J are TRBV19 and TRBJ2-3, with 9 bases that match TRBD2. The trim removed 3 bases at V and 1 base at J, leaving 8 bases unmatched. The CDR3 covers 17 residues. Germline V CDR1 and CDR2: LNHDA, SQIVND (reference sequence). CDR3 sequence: CASSMGRGGARTDTQYF. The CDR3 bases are TGTGCCAGTAGTATGGGGCGCGGGGGGGCACGCACAGATACGCAGTATTTT. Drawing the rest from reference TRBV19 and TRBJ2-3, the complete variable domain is DGGITQSPKYLFRKEGQNVTLSCEQNLNHDAMYWYRQDPGQGLRLIYYSQIVNDFQKGDIAEGYSVSREKKESFPLTVTSAQKNPTAFYLCASSMGRGGARTDTQYFGPGTRLTVL.

CDR3 protein: CASSLTGAINEKLFF. In nucleotides, the CDR3 is TGTGCCAGCAGCTTAACAGGGGCAATTAATGAAAAACTGTTTTTT. V is TRBV5-4 and J is TRBJ1-4; 7 nucleotides align to TRBD1. J gave up 4 bases and V 2 bases, and 5 bases lay outside the gene matches. The CDR3 totals 15 residues. Looked up from germline, CDR1 is SGHNT and CDR2 is YYREEE (reference sequence).

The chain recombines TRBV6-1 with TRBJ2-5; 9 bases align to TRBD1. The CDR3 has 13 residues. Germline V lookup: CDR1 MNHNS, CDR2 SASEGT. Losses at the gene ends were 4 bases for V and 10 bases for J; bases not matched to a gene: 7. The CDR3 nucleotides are TGTGCCAGCAGTGGACAGGGGGGAGTAGGCCAGTACTTC. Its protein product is CASSGQGGVGQYF.

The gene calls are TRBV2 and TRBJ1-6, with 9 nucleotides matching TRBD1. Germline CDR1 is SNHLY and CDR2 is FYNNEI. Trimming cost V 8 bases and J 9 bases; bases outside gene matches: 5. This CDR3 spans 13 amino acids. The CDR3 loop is CASAGTGTSPLHF. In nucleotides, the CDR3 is TGTGCCAGCGCCGGGACAGGGACTTCACCCCTCCACTTT.

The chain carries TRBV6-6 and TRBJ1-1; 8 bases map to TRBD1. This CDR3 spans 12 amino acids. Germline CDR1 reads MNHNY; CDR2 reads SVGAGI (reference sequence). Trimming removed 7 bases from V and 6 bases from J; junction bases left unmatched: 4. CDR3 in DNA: TGTGCCAGCAACAGGGGGTCCTCTGAAGCTTTCTTT. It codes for CASNRGSSEAFF.

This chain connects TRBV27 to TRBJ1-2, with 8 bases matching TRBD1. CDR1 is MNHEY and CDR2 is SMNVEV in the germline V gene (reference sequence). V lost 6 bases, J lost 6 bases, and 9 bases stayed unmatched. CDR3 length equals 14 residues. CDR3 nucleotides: TGTGCCAGCAGCCTTCCTCACAGGGGGGATGGCTACACCTTC. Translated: CASSLPHRGDGYTF.

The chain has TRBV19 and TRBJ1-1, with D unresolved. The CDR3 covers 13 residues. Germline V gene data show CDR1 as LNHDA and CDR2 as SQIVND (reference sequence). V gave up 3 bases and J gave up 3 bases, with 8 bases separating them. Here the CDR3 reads CASSIREDTEAFF. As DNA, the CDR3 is TGTGCCAGTAGTATCCGGGAGGACACTGAAGCTTTCTTT.

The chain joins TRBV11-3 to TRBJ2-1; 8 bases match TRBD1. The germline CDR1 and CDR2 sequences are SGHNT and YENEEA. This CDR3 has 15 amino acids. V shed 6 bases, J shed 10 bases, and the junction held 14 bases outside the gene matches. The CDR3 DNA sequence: TGTGCCAGCAGTGCCCGATGGACAGGGCTAGGCGAGCAGTTCTTC. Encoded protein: CASSARWTGLGEQFF.

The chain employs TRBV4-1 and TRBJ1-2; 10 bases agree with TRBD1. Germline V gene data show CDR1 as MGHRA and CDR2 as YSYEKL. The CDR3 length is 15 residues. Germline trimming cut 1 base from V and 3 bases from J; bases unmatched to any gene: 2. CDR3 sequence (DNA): TGCGCCAGCAGCCAAGGACAGGGGGCGGACTATGGCTACACCTTC. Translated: CASSQGQGADYGYTF.